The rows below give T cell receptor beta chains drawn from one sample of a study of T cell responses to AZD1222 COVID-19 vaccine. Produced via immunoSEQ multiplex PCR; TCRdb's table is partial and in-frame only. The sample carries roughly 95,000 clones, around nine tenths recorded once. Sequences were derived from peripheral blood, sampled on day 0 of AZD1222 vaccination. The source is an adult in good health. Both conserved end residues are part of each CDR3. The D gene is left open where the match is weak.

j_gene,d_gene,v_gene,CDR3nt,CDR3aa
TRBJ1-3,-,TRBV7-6,TGTGCCAGCAGCTTAGTTGATTTGGGTGCCTCTGGAAACACCATATATTTT,CASSLVDLGASGNTIYF
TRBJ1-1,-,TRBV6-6,TGTGCCAGCCTCGGTCCCGGGGCCGAGACTGAAGCTTTCTTT,CASLGPGAETEAFF
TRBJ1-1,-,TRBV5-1,TGCGCCAGCAGAACCGTGCTGGGATCGGACACTGAAGCTTTCTTT,CASRTVLGSDTEAFF
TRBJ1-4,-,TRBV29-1,TGCAGCGTTGGTATCGGGACGGATGAAAAACTGTTTTTT,CSVGIGTDEKLFF
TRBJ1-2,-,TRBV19,TGTGCCACTTCGGGGGCTCGCTACACCTTC,CATSGARYTF
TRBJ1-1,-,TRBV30,TGTGCCTGGAGTGTATTTCGGAACACTGAAGCTTTCTTT,CAWSVFRNTEAFF
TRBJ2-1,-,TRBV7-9,TGTGCCAGCAGCTCCTTCGGAAGGCGGGACTCCTACAATGAGCAGTTCTTC,CASSSFGRRDSYNEQFF
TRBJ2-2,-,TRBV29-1,TGCAGCGTTGGACAGGACTCGAACACCGGGGAGCTGTTTTTT,CSVGQDSNTGELFF
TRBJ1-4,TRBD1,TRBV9,TGTGCCAGCAGCTCGGGACAGCGTTCAACTAATGAAAAACTGTTTTTT,CASSSGQRSTNEKLFF
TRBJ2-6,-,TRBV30,TGTGCCTGGAACAGGATTAGAAGCTCTGGGGCCAACGTCCTGACTTTC,CAWNRIRSSGANVLTF
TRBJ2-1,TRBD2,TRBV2,TGTGCCGCAGCCGACGGTGGGAGGGCAAATGAGCAGTTCTTC,CAAADGGRANEQFF
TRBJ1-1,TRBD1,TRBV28,TGTGCCAGCAGCCCGACAGGGTTGAACACTGAAGCTTTCTTT,CASSPTGLNTEAFF
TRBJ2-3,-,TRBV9,TGTGCCAGCAGCCCCGGAGGAGGTCAGCAGGGGCCGCGTTTAACTAGCACAGATACGCAGTATTTT,CASSPGGGQQGPRLTSTDTQYF
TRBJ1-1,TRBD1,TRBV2,TGTGCCAGCAGTGAAATCCCGGGACAGGCCGAAGCTTTCTTT,CASSEIPGQAEAFF
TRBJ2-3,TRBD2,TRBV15,TGTGCCACCAGCAGAGATTTCCCCAGCGGGAGTAGCACAGATACGCAGTATTTT,CATSRDFPSGSSTDTQYF
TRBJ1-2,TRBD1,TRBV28,TGTGCCAGCAGTACACCCCCCGGACAGGGTCCAGTAGGCTACACCTTC,CASSTPPGQGPVGYTF
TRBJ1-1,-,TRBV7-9,TGTGCCAGCAGTCAACAGGTTACTGAAGCTTTCTTT,CASSQQVTEAFF